Presented here are 9 T cell receptor beta chains from one specimen sequenced in a study of cytomegalovirus exposure and HLA in healthy donors. The PCR made use of 60 Vbeta and 13 Jbeta primers. Assay used: immunoSEQ multiplex PCR; TCRdb lists only in-frame clones, some missing. Of 100,000 or so clones in the sample, 70% to 85% were seen once. What was sequenced was PBMCs. These receptors were collected from a human donor in good health.

This chain uses TRBV15 with TRBJ2-1; 7 nucleotides line up with TRBD1. Germline V gene sequence: CDR1 LNHNV, CDR2 YYDKDF (reference sequence). Trimming cost V 8 bases and J 3 bases; bases outside gene matches: 10. This CDR3 is 15 amino acids long. The CDR3 spells CATQGVLAGYNEQFF. The CDR3 DNA sequence: TGTGCCACCCAGGGGGTCCTGGCCGGCTACAATGAGCAGTTCTTC.

The rearrangement links TRBV28 to TRBJ1-3; 7 bases match TRBD1. Germline assignment: CDR1 MDHEN and CDR2 SYDVKM. The CDR3 has 15 amino acids. V shed 7 bases, J shed 0 bases, and the junction held 6 bases outside the gene matches. CDR3 protein: CASTYGTASGNTIYF. The CDR3 nucleotides read TGTGCCAGCACTTACGGGACAGCCTCTGGAAACACCATATATTTT.

This rearrangement joins TRBV9 to TRBJ1-3, with a possible D match to TRBD1 (5 bases). The CDR3 is 15 residues long. V was cut by 0 bases and J by 4 bases, with 11 bases left in between. CDR1 SGDLS and CDR2 YYNGEE come from the germline V gene. The CDR3 region is CASSVAGTPGNTIYF. DNA of the CDR3: TGTGCCAGCAGCGTAGCCGGGACTCCAGGAAACACCATATATTTT.

This clone was counted only a few times. The chain's CDR3 is CASSQTSTDTQYF. CDR3 coding DNA: TGCGCCAGCAGCCAAACTAGCACAGATACGCAGTATTTT. The chain links TRBV4-1 to TRBJ2-3; D not certain. In germline, CDR1 is MGHRA, CDR2 YSYEKL. V was shortened by 2 bases and J by 0 bases, with 3 bases between the two germline ends. This CDR3 region has 13 residues.

The chain employs TRBV25-1 and TRBJ1-2; D is unclear. The V and J ends lost 3 bases and 4 bases respectively, with 15 bases between them. The germline CDR1 and CDR2 sequences are MGHDK and SYGVNS. The CDR3 spans 15 residues. As DNA, the CDR3 is TGTGCCAGCAGTGATGCCTTAACAGTGACCTATGGCTACACCTTC. This sequence encodes CASSDALTVTYGYTF.

This sequence joins TRBV28 and TRBJ1-5; 11 nucleotides line up with TRBD1. Germline CDR1 MDHEN, CDR2 SYDVKM. V trimming: 6 bases; J trimming: 7 bases; junction bases outside the gene matches: 5. This CDR3 is built from 14 residues. DNA for the CDR3: TGTGCCAGCAGCCCGGGACAGGGGGGACAGCCCCAGCATTTT. Translated, it gives CASSPGQGGQPQHF.

This clone was counted a single time. This chain connects TRBV7-3 to TRBJ1-1; 8 nucleotides align to TRBD1. This CDR3 spans 14 amino acids. CDR1 and CDR2 from the germline V gene are SGHTA and FQGTGA. Trimming at V came to 5 bases and at J to 4 bases, leaving 6 bases not matched to a gene. CDR3 loop: CASSQGASSTEAFF. The CDR3 DNA sequence: TGTGCCAGCAGCCAGGGGGCGAGTAGCACTGAAGCTTTCTTT.

This clone was seen a few times. The chain employs TRBV6-5 and TRBJ2-7; D possibly corresponds to TRBD1 (6 bases). The length of the CDR3 is 15 residues. V lost 2 bases to trimming and J lost 9 bases, with 20 bases between them. The germline V gene encodes CDR1 MNHEY and CDR2 SVGAGI. CDR3 bases: TGTGCCAGCAGTTACACATCTGGACAGACTACAGGGCAGTACTTC. Protein sequence: CASSYTSGQTTGQYF.

This chain uses TRBV29-1 with TRBJ2-7; no clear D gene. The germline gives CDR1 SQVTM, CDR2 ANQGSEA. The CDR3 loop spans 17 amino acids. Trimming left V 2 bases short and J 2 bases short, with 22 bases between. The CDR3 region has the DNA TGCAGCGTTGAATGGGTAGACCCTTCACAGTCTACCTACGAGCAGTACTTC. It specifies CSVEWVDPSQSTYEQYF.